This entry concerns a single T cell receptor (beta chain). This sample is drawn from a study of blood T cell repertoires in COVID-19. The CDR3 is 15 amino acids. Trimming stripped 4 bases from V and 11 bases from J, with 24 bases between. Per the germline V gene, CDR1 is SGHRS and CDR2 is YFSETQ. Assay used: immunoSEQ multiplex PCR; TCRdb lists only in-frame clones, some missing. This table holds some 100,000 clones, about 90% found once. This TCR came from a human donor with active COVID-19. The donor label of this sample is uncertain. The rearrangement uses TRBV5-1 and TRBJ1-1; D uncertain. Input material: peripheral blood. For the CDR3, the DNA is TGCGCCAGCAGCACTTCGGAGACATCTACCCGAGGGGCTTTCTTT. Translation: CASSTSETSTRGAFF.